The 7 T cell receptor beta chains presented below share a single source sample, sequenced in a study of blood T cells in healthy people across ages. Then a second PCR, running about 6 to 11 cycles, was carried out with a sample-barcoded 5' primer and a J-beta primer mix. In TCRdb, the 5' RACE reads were re-called with MiXCR into one record per CDR3 protein. The sample yields roughly 2 million distinct CDR3 sequences, 49% seen once. The specimen was blood. Receptors originate from a middle-aged woman in good health.

The chain couples TRBV5-8 to TRBJ2-1; 8 nucleotides match TRBD1. The CDR3 consists of 14 residues. The V gene's germline CDR1 is SGHTS and CDR2 YDEGEE. J lost 5 bases, V lost 5 bases, and 6 bases had no gene match. In DNA form, the CDR3 reads TGTGCCAGCAGATACGACAGGGGCCACAATGAGCAGTTCTTC. It yields the protein CASRYDRGHNEQFF.

This chain uses TRBV12-3 or TRBV12-4 with TRBJ2-5; 10 bases are shared with TRBD2. The CDR3 contains 15 residues. V lost 6 bases and J lost 5; bases outside the gene matches: 9. CDR3 DNA: TGTGCCAGCAGAGAACAGCGGGGGGGCCGCGAGACCCAGTACTTC. It translates to CASREQRGGRETQYF.

This clonotype was observed a handful of times. This sequence joins TRBV27 and TRBJ2-7; D remains unclear. CDR3 length: 10 residues. The germline V gene has CDR1 MNHEY and CDR2 SMNVEV (reference sequence). V was shortened by 8 bases and J by 6 bases, with 8 bases between the two germline ends. The CDR3 DNA reads as TGTGCCAGCGGATATGTCGAGCAGTACTTC. Encoded protein: CASGYVEQYF.

V is TRBV4-3 and J is TRBJ2-3; TRBD2 matches at 8 bases. Germline CDR1 LGHNA, CDR2 YSLEER. V was clipped by 0 bases and J by 0 bases; unmatched bases: 5. The length of the CDR3 is 17 residues. The chain's CDR3 is CASSQERAGASTDTQYF. CDR3 bases: TGCGCCAGCAGCCAAGAGCGAGCGGGGGCTAGCACAGATACGCAGTATTTT.

V and J are TRBV5-5 and TRBJ1-5, with D perhaps matching TRBD1 (6 bases). The germline gives CDR1 SGHKS, CDR2 YYEKEE (reference sequence). The CDR3 length is 13 residues. The germline V and J ends were trimmed by 3 bases and 9 bases, with 13 bases remaining between them. The DNA of the CDR3 is TGTGCCAGCAGCTGTGAGGGGGATCGGCCCCAGCATTTT. As protein: CASSCEGDRPQHF. Using reference TRBV5-5 and TRBJ1-5 for the parts outside the CDR3, the full variable domain is DAGVTQSPTHLIKTRGQQVTLRCSPISGHKSVSWYQQVLGQGPQFIFQYYEKEERGRGNFPDRFSARQFPNYSSELNVNALLLGDSALYLCASSCEGDRPQHFGDGTRLSIL.

This clonotype turned up a few times. The CDR3 region has the DNA TGCAGTGCTACCCTGACAGGGTTTGGCTACACCTTC. Protein sequence: CSATLTGFGYTF. The V and J genes are TRBV20-1 and TRBJ1-2, with TRBD1 matching 7 bases. Per the germline V gene, CDR1 is DFQATT and CDR2 is SNEGSKA (reference sequence). This CDR3 has 12 amino acids. The V and J ends lost 4 bases and 7 bases, in that order; junction bases with no gene match: 6.

This clonotype has only a few counts. The chain has TRBV24-1 and TRBJ2-1; D not resolved. V gave up 3 bases and J gave up 5 bases, with 4 bases separating them. From germline, CDR1 is KGHDR and CDR2 SFDVKD. The CDR3 sequence is 12 residues long. CDR3 DNA: TGTGCCACCAGTGATCTGGACAATGAGCAGTTCTTC. It specifies CATSDLDNEQFF.